The 10 T cell receptor beta chains below all came from one sample that was sequenced in a study of tumor-infiltrating lymphocytes in primary liver carcinoma. RNA was extracted from whole blood without cell sorting, alongside germline DNA. cDNA specific to TCR beta was made from 500 ng of total RNA, with a constant-region primer employed for priming. Libraries of TCR beta came from three nested multiplex PCR rounds with slightly modified ARM-PCR. For approximately 9 cycles apiece, the opening two PCR rounds ran with TRBV1-TRBV30 forward primers and a C-beta reverse primer. TCRdb itself ran the multiplex PCR reads through MiXCR, one entry per CDR3 protein. Of fewer than 350,000 distinct CDR3 sequences listed, 65% were seen once; the top ten hold roughly 9%. Sample: peripheral blood. These receptors all come from a man aged 35 to 55 with primary liver carcinoma and hepatitis B virus infection.

In the case of this clonotype: It may be a read error: a sequence one base away is much more abundant. The chain combines TRBV29-1 with TRBJ2-1; tentative D call: TRBD2 (5 bases). This CDR3 has 12 residues. CDR1 is SQVTM, CDR2 ANQGSEA, per germline. The CDR3: CSVVGGYNEQSF. The CDR3 nucleotides are TGCAGCGTTGTAGGAGGTTACAATGAGCAGTCCTTC.

A note on this clonotype: One end of the junction does not line up with germline, which may come from a read error. The chain links TRBV6-2 or TRBV6-3 to TRBJ2-1; D is undetermined. Germline-derived CDR1 and CDR2 are MNHEY and SVGEGT. This CDR3 region has 14 residues. DNA for the CDR3: TGTGCCAGCAGTTACTCTACGAGCCCATACGACCAAGTCTTC. It encodes CASSYSTSPYDQVF.

Concerning this clonotype: Just one base apart from a much larger clone, this may be a read error. The rearrangement links TRBV6-2 or TRBV6-3 to TRBJ2-5; D call uncertain. Germline assignment: CDR1 MNHEY and CDR2 SVGEGT. The CDR3 runs 11 residues. The CDR3 nucleotides read TGTGCCAGCAGTTCCCAAGAGACCCAGCACTTC. This sequence encodes CASSSQETQHF.

This clonotype turned up a few times. The chain carries TRBV24-1 and TRBJ2-2; no definite D call. Germline V gene data show CDR1 as KGHDR and CDR2 as SFDVKD. Deletions cut 3 bases from V and 6 bases from J, with 10 bases between. The CDR3 extends over 14 amino acids. CDR3 nucleotides: TGTGCCACCAGTGATGGTGGTTTTGCCGGGGAGCTGTTTTTT. Its protein product is CATSDGGFAGELFF.

As to this clonotype: It may be a read error: a sequence one base away is much more abundant. The chain employs TRBV10-2 and TRBJ2-4; 9 nucleotides align to TRBD1. CDR1 and CDR2 (germline): WSHSY, SAAADI. This CDR3 has 12 amino acids. The CDR3, as DNA: TGCGTCAGCAGTGGGACAGGGAGCATTCAGTACTTC. As protein: CVSSGTGSIQYF.

A word on this clonotype: A clone one base away is much larger, so this may be a read error. The chain is built from TRBV6-1 and TRBJ2-1; D perhaps matches TRBD1 (6 bases). This CDR3 comprises 13 residues. CDR1 is MNHNS, CDR2 SASEGT, per germline. Trimming left V 5 bases short and J 9 bases short, with 14 bases between. The CDR3 reads CASSPRTDIEQFF. CDR3 DNA sequence: TGTGCCAGCAGTCCCAGGACAGACATTGAGCAGTTCTTC.

Note on this clonotype: It may be a read error: a sequence one base away is much more abundant. J is TRBJ2-1 and V is TRBV6-5, with D unclear. This CDR3 is 13 amino acids long. Germline CDR1 reads MNHEY; CDR2 reads SVGAGI. The CDR3 sequence: CASSSWTRNEKFF. The CDR3 DNA is TGTGCCAGCAGTTCTTGGACCCGGAATGAGAAGTTCTTC.

Concerning this clonotype: Here the CDR3 omits its conserved ending phenylalanine or tryptophan, so a read error is the likely source. CDR3 DNA: TGTAGCAGCAGTTTAGCGCATAAGCCAGGACGGGACACCATATATTCT. It codes for CSSSLAHKPGRDTIYS. The genes are TRBV12-3 or TRBV12-4 and TRBJ1-3; D is unclear. CDR3 length: 16 residues.

Of note for this clonotype: This may arise from a read error, as a much more abundant clone is one base away. This chain joins TRBV12-3 or TRBV12-4 and TRBJ2-2, with 9 bases matching TRBD2. This CDR3 is 13 amino acids long. The CDR3, as DNA: TGTGCCATCAAAGCGGGAGGCACCGGGAAGCTGTTTTTT. As protein: CAIKAGGTGKLFF.

On this clonotype: At one boundary the junction diverges from the germline segment, which might be a read error. This rearrangement joins TRBV5-4 to TRBJ1-1, with TRBD1 matching over 8 bases. Germline V CDR1 and CDR2: SGHNT, YYREEE (reference sequence). The CDR3 is 14 amino acids. The CDR3 nucleotides read TGTGCCAGCAGTTGGGAGCAGGGGGCCACTGGAGCTTTCTTT. Protein product: CASSWEQGATGAFF.